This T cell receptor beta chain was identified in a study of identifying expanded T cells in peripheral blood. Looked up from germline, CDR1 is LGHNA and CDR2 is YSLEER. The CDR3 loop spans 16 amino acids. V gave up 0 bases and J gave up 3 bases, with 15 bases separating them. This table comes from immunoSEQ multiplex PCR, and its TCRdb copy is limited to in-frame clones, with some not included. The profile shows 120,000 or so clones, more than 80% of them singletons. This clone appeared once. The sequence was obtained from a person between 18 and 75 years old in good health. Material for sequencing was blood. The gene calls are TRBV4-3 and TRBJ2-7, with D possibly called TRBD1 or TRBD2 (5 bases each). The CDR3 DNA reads TGCGCCAGCAGCCAAGAGTGGGACGAGGATAGCTACGAGCAGTACTTC. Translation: CASSQEWDEDSYEQYF.